This T cell receptor beta chain was recorded in a study of coeliac disease. Germline CDR1 SGDLS, CDR2 YYNGEE. The ends were cut back, 1 base at V and 2 bases at J, with 14 bases in the middle. This CDR3 region has 16 residues. Data came from immunoSEQ multiplex PCR; TCRdb stores just in-frame clones and leaves some out. Here the sample spans several thousand clones, about 78% being singletons. This clonotype was obtained from a man aged 25-40 years with celiac disease. Material: lamina propria lymphocytes from the gut. The rearrangement joins TRBV9 to TRBJ2-3; perhaps TRBD2 as D (6 bases). The CDR3 region has the DNA TGTGCCAGCAGCGTATCCACGGGGGAGGACACAGATACGCAGTATTTT. Its translation is CASSVSTGEDTDTQYF.